This TCR beta chain was identified during a study of cytomegalovirus exposure and HLA in healthy donors (dated by TCRdb to about 2017). At the level of the whole study: According to an earlier analysis of 587 of the donors, 200 million or so T cells yielded over 90 million unique TCR beta sequences and about 300 Gb of sequence data. The aim of the study was to test whether cataloging public T cell receptors could identify signatures of past pathogen exposure. A later genetic analysis used genome-wide SNP genotypes for about 55% of the 666 donors, treating that subset as a discovery cohort. An earlier analysis of 587 of the donors used high-throughput TCR beta sequencing to judge whether each TCR beta V gene segment behaved as functional or pseudogenic. To predict cytomegalovirus infection status, the study combined high-throughput TCR immunosequencing, statistical association of individual TCRs with disease status, and machine learning. Roughly 5 DR-DQ haplotypes were handled as single units for association and clustering, since linkage in the cohort was strong. A separate validation cohort of approximately 120 different subjects was used in addition to the roughly 640-subject first cohort. The genetic ancestry cluster associated with self-reported Caucasian donors included 65% to 90% of the roughly 400 genotyped donors. The study used immunosequencing to profile the T cell repertoires of around 600 subjects and linked those repertoires to cytomegalovirus serostatus. Class I and class II HLA loci were covered by the typing at four-digit resolution. Rather than using new phenotypic data, the later analysis identified candidate immune exposures from TCR beta sequences and from how often those sequences occurred across donors. Alongside the repertoire data, information on donor age, sex, ethnicity and CMV serostatus was compiled. Typing coverage varied by locus: roughly 629-640 donors for A, B, C, DRB1 and DQB1; around 560 for DQA1; more than 600 for DPA1; 450 to 480 for DPB1. In a later analysis, previously published TCR beta repertoires from fewer than 750 donors were re-analyzed and high-resolution HLA genotyping was added so that TCR occurrence patterns could be studied. About 300 gigabases of sequencing data and some 85 million unique TCR sequences were included in an early release covering 550 to 800 HLA-typed donors. Across 398 genotyped donors of the cohort, an average of roughly 250,000 unique TCR beta nucleotide sequences per donor were sequenced, and around 19% of those sequences were non-productive. Every repertoire in the discovery cohort had been generated on one and the same sequencing platform. What the study reported, not specific to this receptor: A cluster of highly shared sequence variants was judged likely to represent a technical artifact of the sequencing pipeline. Compared with equally common non-associated chains, HLA-associated TCR beta chains in a later analysis were more clonally expanded and had lower generation probabilities. In vitro tests confirmed that a few of the cytomegalovirus-associated TCR beta chains recognize cytomegalovirus antigens. An association between a missense DCLRE1C variant and V-gene and J-gene trimming of TCR beta chains was found in a later genetic analysis and replicated in an independent cohort. Broadly in line with IMGT annotations, most TCR beta V segments showed up in productive rearrangements about 87% or about 30% of the time in an earlier analysis of a few hundred of the donors. The only immune exposure information available for the cohort was CMV serostatus. The 87-base-pair reads could not distinguish some IMGT-functional V segments, including TRBV6-2 and TRBV6-3, so those segments were excluded. Most TCR sequences were observed very rarely across donors, whereas some public TCRs were present in many individuals. A later analysis found that most CMV-associated TCR beta chains appeared HLA-restricted, with HLA associations seemingly driven largely by CMV exposure. The presence/absence analyses assumed that sequencing depth was roughly uniform across donors, and that assumption may not be true. Because HLA typing was unavailable for some donors at each locus, only the typed subset was used in association tests. The earlier analysis of 587 of the donors excluded over 15 rarely observed V segments, including chromosome 9 orphons, because counts were too low. A further reported finding was that TCR beta sequences accurately predicted the HLA-A and HLA-B alleles for most subjects in the first cohort. In a later analysis, several top co-occurrence clusters were reported to appear linked to parvovirus B19, influenza, CMV and Epstein-Barr virus. The study gave a list of about 160 TCR beta chains associated with cytomegalovirus. In a later analysis, the rate of TCR association differed among HLA loci, with DRB1 alleles having the most associated TCRs and HLA-C alleles having the fewest. Cytomegalovirus status was reported to be diagnosed by the classifier with high specificity and sensitivity in both the original and validation cohorts. A later genetic analysis reported fewer N-insertions in productive TCRs among donors in an Asian-associated ancestry cluster than the 666-donor mean. According to the authors, the approach could potentially be generalized to other disease states and immunological phenotypes. Assigning TCR associations to individual alleles was difficult when HLA alleles, especially DR and DQ, strongly co-occurred. In a later analysis, around 15,000 TCR beta sequences were associated with specific HLA alleles at a false discovery rate of 0.05. This cohort had only TCR beta chains sequenced, and the lack of alpha or paired-chain data limited which features could be detected. Correlated functional status among segregating V segments might reflect linkage disequilibrium, but an unknown experimental factor could not be ruled out.

Preparation of the library involved the immunoSEQ multiplex PCR assay. The multiplex PCR relied on a mix of 60 forward primers for TCR Vbeta segments and 13 reverse primers for TCR Jbeta segments. Amplification of the CDR3 region of rearranged TCR beta genes was performed with a multiplex PCR assay on genomic DNA. On the Illumina HiSeq System, the amplified TCR beta libraries were sequenced as 87-base-pair reads. The authors processed their data as follows. A later analysis tallied 75 million to 85 million unique TCR beta chains across the 660 or so repertoires, and roughly 11 million of those chains were shared by two or more donors. To remove PCR and sequencing errors, raw reads were error-corrected and collapsed into unique sequences using a nearest-neighbor algorithm that merged closely related sequences. Alignment of CDR3 sequences to IMGT reference sequences was used to assign V, D and J gene segments. For a sequence to be retained, a match of at least six nucleotides to both a V gene segment and a J gene segment was required. A rearrangement was called productive if the CDR3 had no stop codons and remained in frame with V and J, and every other rearrangement was called non-productive. Following IMGT convention, CDR3 was defined as the stretch from the second conserved V-encoded cysteine up to the conserved J-encoded phenylalanine. In an earlier analysis of 550 to 650 of the donors, sequences lacking an unambiguous match to a single V gene segment were excluded. In an earlier analysis of approximately 560 of the donors, a V segment was called functional when productive rearrangements were above 56.7%, and segregating when the standard deviation between donors exceeded 5%. A statistical classification framework was built for diagnosing cytomegalovirus status from the catalog of TCR beta chain sequences. In a later analysis, TCR nucleotide sequences were compared against IMGT/GENE-DB human TR gene sequences so that V and J genes could be assigned. The TCRdist pipeline was used in a later analysis to assign CDR3 sequences and most-parsimonious VDJ recombination scenarios. A later analysis defined each TCR beta chain by its CDR3 amino acid sequence plus V-gene family, and excluded reads lacking a unique V-gene family. In a later analysis, some 600 highly shared, low-generation-probability nucleotide sequences were removed to address suspected cross-contamination and a sequencing artifact. For each public chain, a later analysis derived a clonal expansion index from normalized ranks of inferred template counts within each repertoire. In a later analysis, generation probabilities were computed using a VDJ recombination model fitted to out-of-frame rearrangements, and the results were checked against IGoR. Hypergeometric tests were used in a later analysis to score TCR-TCR, TCR-HLA and TCR-CMV co-occurrence, with a repertoire-size bias correction applied to the TCR pairs. To estimate false discovery rates, a later analysis permuted the HLA or CMV assignments 20 times. In a later analysis, co-occurring TCRs were grouped using DBSCAN, and TCRdist sequence similarity was added for clustering within HLA-allele-positive subsets. Co-occurrence clustering excluded repertoires with fewer than 30,000 or more than 120,000 public chains, plus five with anomalous nucleotide sharing. Imported from immuneACCESS, the table was reduced by TCRdb to in-frame sequences with V and J called. These copies leave out some clones; in studies compared against another copy, an unresolved V gene accounts for under half, and the cause of the remainder is not known. V and J calls and clone size follow that table, whereas D and trimming were derived from the DNA. The table for this sample lists about 87,000 clones; approximately 74% of them were counted only once. The top ten hold approximately 20% of the sample.

The cohort was made up of 666 healthy bone marrow donors. At the time of sampling, every cohort member was nominally healthy, though immune exposures that went unrecorded were likely present. The donor was CMV seropositive and was included in the group of around 300 seropositive cohort members. A peripheral blood sample was collected from each donor, and TCR beta sequencing was performed on peripheral blood mononuclear cells. Genomic DNA extraction from the blood cell samples was performed with the Qiagen DNeasy Blood Extraction Kit. On this clone itself: The clone's antigen remains unknown. No quality values exist for individual bases; no much larger clone is one base distant.

Unmatched junction bases come to 8, with V trimmed by 5 bases and J by 5 bases. Sequences SGHVS (CDR1) and FQNEAQ (CDR2) are obtained from the germline V gene. Taken from cysteine to phenylalanine, the CDR3 has 14 residues. Only CDR3 DNA remains: 42 bases, in frame from the first base. This receptor chain uses TRBV7-8 and TRBJ2-7, with 8 middle bases fitting TRBD1. What was sequenced was PBMCs. The sequence came from a man younger than 40 in good health and CMV-seropositive. For the CDR3, the sequence is CASSLRGRVNEQYF. The DNA is as follows: TGTGCCAGCAGCCTCAGGGGGCGAGTCAACGAGCAGTACTTC.